This is a list of T cell receptor beta chains from one sample in a study of shared clonotypes between healthy human individuals. Sequenced by immunoSEQ multiplex PCR; TCRdb stores in-frame clones only, minus some. The sample records about 2.3 million clones, over 90% being singletons. Specimen: naive CD4+ T cells from PBMCs. The receptors originated from a man aged 18-30 years in good health. Some clones in this sample may be carry-over from other donors' samples. CDR3s include the opening cysteine and the closing phenylalanine or tryptophan.

TRBJ1-5 TRBV4-1 15 CASSQVRGNNQPQHF
TRBJ1-4 TRBV7-2 16 CASSSGTGHGHEKLFF
TRBJ2-3 TRBV5-1 15 CASSQQGSGTDTQYF
TRBJ1-3 TRBV11-2 14 CASSPRNLGNTIYF
TRBJ2-1 TRBV10-3 16 CAISESGGARNNEQFF
TRBJ2-5 TRBV12-5 14 CASARGQTQETQYF
TRBJ2-7 TRBV6-5 15 CASSYSGGGPSEQYF
TRBJ1-1 TRBV9 14 CASSAGRWTGEAFF
TRBJ1-5 TRBV30 14 CAWALEYSNQPQHF
TRBJ2-5 TRBV9 15 CASSVSGPGGETQYF
TRBJ2-1 TRBV19 14 CASSVFSGGNEQFF
TRBJ1-1 TRBV18 14 CASSDRDRGHRAFF
TRBJ2-7 TRBV5-5 12 CAGGQGGYEQYF
TRBJ2-5 TRBV10-3 14 CAISESLIQETQYF
TRBJ2-7 TRBV5-1 13 CASPLASSYEQYF